The rows below give T cell receptor beta chains drawn from one sample of a study of neurological immune-mediated disorders. Each CDR3 protein gets one entry after TCRdb re-called the 5' RACE reads with MiXCR. Of 20,000 or so distinct CDR3 sequences listed, roughly an eighth are singletons. The sequenced material came from PBMCs. The origin of the receptors is a middle-aged woman with HTLV-1-associated myelopathy (HAM/TSP). The CDR3 runs from the conserved cysteine through the conserved F or W. D genes are given only for firm matches. Only part of the rows carry a size: once, few, many, or a class if the clone is expanded.

>TRBV6-5|NA|TRBJ2-4|NA
CASSYTGTNIQYF
TGTGCGAGCAGTTATACGGGTACAAACATTCAGTACTTC
>TRBV12-3/TRBV12-4|many|TRBJ2-3|NA
CASSLTSSGDDTQYF
TGTGCCAGCAGTCTAACATCCTCCGGCGACGATACGCAGTATTTT
>TRBV5-1|many|TRBJ2-3|TRBD2
CASSLESNPTLAGGSSDTQYF
TGCGCCAGCAGCTTGGAAAGTAATCCAACCCTAGCGGGTGGATCATCAGATACGCAGTATTTT
>TRBV12-3/TRBV12-4|many|TRBJ2-7|NA
CASSSGRSAGGASYEQYF
TGTGCCAGCAGTTCCGGACGGTCCGCGGGCGGGGCGTCCTACGAGCAGTACTTC
>TRBV29-1|many|TRBJ2-3|TRBD1
CSVQEQGVSYAQYF
TGCAGCGTGCAGGAACAGGGGGTCTCATATGCGCAGTATTTT
>TRBV24-1|many|TRBJ2-4|TRBD1
CATSDGGQGGKNIQYF
TGTGCCACCAGTGATGGGGGACAGGGGGGCAAAAACATTCAGTACTTC
>TRBV27|medium-sized|TRBJ1-2|NA
CASSLNPVPNYGYTF
TGTGCCAGCAGTTTGAATCCAGTGCCTAACTATGGCTACACCTTC
>TRBV6-6|NA|TRBJ1-1|NA
CASSYSPWGIGAFF
TGTGCCAGCAGTTACTCGCCGTGGGGAATTGGAGCTTTCTTT
>TRBV5-6|NA|TRBJ2-5|NA
CASSFLFPRGTSQETQYF
TGTGCCAGCAGCTTCCTGTTTCCCAGAGGGACATCACAAGAGACCCAGTACTTC
>TRBV5-6|many|TRBJ1-4|TRBD1
CASSPWDSHNEKLFF
TGTGCCAGCAGCCCCTGGGACAGTCATAATGAAAAACTGTTTTTT
>TRBV20-1|NA|TRBJ2-3|NA
CSATGRPRGTDTQYF
TGCAGTGCTACGGGACGCCCGCGTGGCACAGATACGCAGTATTTT
>TRBV20-1|many|TRBJ2-7|TRBD1
CRVSGGDEQYF
TGCAGAGTTTCAGGGGGCGACGAGCAGTACTTC
>TRBV6-5|NA|TRBJ1-1|NA
CASSYVGVWSEAFF
TGTGCCAGCAGTTACGTGGGGGTTTGGAGTGAAGCTTTCTTT
>TRBV20-1|many|TRBJ1-6|TRBD1
CSATRDRVPNSPLHF
TGCAGTGCTACCCGGGACAGGGTACCGAATTCACCCCTCCACTTT
>TRBV19|few|TRBJ2-1|NA
CASSIDHRDAGFSNEQFF
TGTGCCAGTAGTATAGATCACCGGGACGCCGGTTTTTCCAATGAGCAGTTCTTC
>TRBV7-8|medium-sized|TRBJ2-1|TRBD2
CASSLDLAGVGNEQFF
TGTGCCAGCAGCTTAGATCTAGCGGGGGTGGGGAATGAGCAGTTCTTC
>TRBV6-5|many|TRBJ1-1|TRBD1
CASSLTGSYTEAFF
TGTGCCAGCAGTTTGACAGGGTCCTACACTGAAGCTTTCTTT
>TRBV6-5|many|TRBJ2-7|TRBD1
CASSVDRRVSYEQYF
TGTGCCAGCAGCGTGGACAGGCGCGTCTCCTACGAGCAGTACTTC
>TRBV4-1|NA|TRBJ1-1|NA
CASSQTEFTGRDTEAFF
TGCGCAAGCAGCCAGACAGAGTTTACGGGGCGGGACACTGAAGCTTTCTTT
>TRBV12-3/TRBV12-4|many|TRBJ2-5|TRBD2
CASSLGGGAGETQYF
TGTGCCAGCAGTTTAGGCGGGGGGGCAGGAGAGACCCAGTACTTC
>TRBV12-3/TRBV12-4|NA|TRBJ1-2|NA
CANRPLTGPGYTF
TGTGCCAACAGGCCCCTCACAGGGCCAGGCTACACCTTC
>TRBV5-1|many|TRBJ1-1|NA
CASSPGAGVSTEAFF
TGCGCCAGCAGCCCCGGGGCAGGGGTAAGCACTGAAGCTTTCTTT
>TRBV7-9|many|TRBJ2-2|TRBD2
CASSSLYGGTGELFF
TGTGCCAGCAGCTCTCTTTACGGGGGGACCGGGGAGCTGTTTTTT
>TRBV5-1|many|TRBJ2-3|NA
CASSLTGTDTDTQYF
TGCGCCAGCAGCTTGACCGGGACTGACACAGATACGCAGTATTTT
>TRBV5-1|many|TRBJ1-4|NA
CASSLDGSKNEKLFF
TGCGCCAGCAGCTTGGACGGCAGCAAGAATGAAAAACTGTTTTTT
>TRBV7-6|many|TRBJ1-5|NA
CASSRWGNQPQHF
TGTGCCAGCAGCCGGTGGGGGAATCAGCCCCAGCATTTT
>TRBV30|few|TRBJ1-3|NA
CAWSRGFGNTIYF
TGTGCCTGGAGTCGCGGGTTTGGAAACACCATATATTTT
>TRBV11-1|NA|TRBJ1-3|NA
CASTSANSGNTIYF
TGTGCCAGCACGTCGGCGAACTCTGGAAACACCATATATTTT
>TRBV28|many|TRBJ1-6|NA
CASSWDPSAYNSPLHF
TGTGCCAGCAGCTGGGACCCCAGCGCCTATAATTCACCCCTCCACTTT
>TRBV20-1|many|TRBJ2-1|NA
CSAVGGNEQFF
TGCAGTGCTGTAGGGGGGAATGAGCAGTTCTTC
>TRBV4-1|once|TRBJ1-1|NA
CASSLGATTKDFF
TGCGCAAGCAGCCTAGGGGCGACCACTAAAGATTTCTTT
>TRBV7-9|many|TRBJ2-1|TRBD2
CASSLVGRGAYNEQFF
TGTGCCAGCAGCTTAGTGGGGCGGGGGGCTTACAATGAGCAGTTCTTC
>TRBV3-1|many|TRBJ2-2|NA
CASSQYKSGELFF
TGTGCCAGCAGCCAGTACAAGTCCGGGGAGCTGTTTTTT
>TRBV5-5|NA|TRBJ2-2|NA
CASSPTGGTNTGELFF
TGTGCCAGCAGCCCGACAGGAGGTACGAACACCGGGGAGCTGTTTTTT
>TRBV9|many|TRBJ2-2|NA
CASSVSGTTNTGELFF
TGTGCCAGCAGCGTATCCGGGACAACGAACACCGGGGAGCTGTTTTTT
>TRBV9|many|TRBJ2-3|NA
CASSVEGRPTQYF
TGTGCCAGCAGCGTAGAGGGGAGGCCTACGCAGTATTTT
>TRBV20-1|many|TRBJ1-1|NA
CSATVLGTHRNTEAFF
TGCAGTGCTACCGTTTTGGGCACGCATCGGAACACTGAAGCTTTCTTT
>TRBV7-3|many|TRBJ2-5|TRBD2
CASSGEGTSGEETQYF
TGTGCCAGCAGCGGAGAGGGGACTAGCGGGGAAGAGACCCAGTACTTC
>TRBV2|many|TRBJ1-1|NA
CASSEAEQPLAFF
TGTGCCAGCAGTGAAGCTGAGCAGCCGCTAGCTTTCTTT
>TRBV5-6|many|TRBJ2-1|NA
CASSLGGGLGEQFF
TGTGCCAGCAGCTTGGGGGGGGGCCTTGGTGAGCAGTTCTTC
>TRBV20-1|many|TRBJ1-3|TRBD1
CSARIPQGAGNTIYF
TGCAGTGCTAGAATTCCGCAGGGGGCGGGAAACACCATATATTTT
>TRBV7-2|many|TRBJ2-1|NA
CASSSSHRFASYNEQFF
TGTGCCAGCAGCTCTAGTCACCGGTTTGCGTCCTACAATGAGCAGTTCTTC
>TRBV20-1|many|TRBJ1-1|NA
CSARDRRASGTEAFF
TGCAGTGCTAGAGATAGGCGGGCCAGTGGGACTGAAGCTTTCTTT
>TRBV4-2|many|TRBJ1-5|TRBD1
CASSQDWKGGGQPQHF
TGTGCCAGCAGCCAAGATTGGAAAGGGGGCGGTCAGCCCCAGCATTTT
>TRBV5-1|many|TRBJ2-1|TRBD2
CASSPRLAGAYNEQFF
TGCGCCAGCAGCCCAAGACTAGCGGGGGCCTACAATGAGCAGTTCTTC
>TRBV5-1|many|TRBJ2-3|NA
CASSLAEWTDTQYF
TGCGCCAGCAGCTTGGCCGAGTGGACAGATACGCAGTATTTT
>TRBV5-1|many|TRBJ2-5|TRBD1
CASRRGTGQETQYF
TGCGCCAGCAGGAGAGGGACAGGGCAAGAGACCCAGTACTTC
>TRBV5-1|many|TRBJ1-4|NA
CASSPDRSVGSEKLFF
TGCGCCAGCAGCCCCGACAGGTCTGTCGGGAGCGAAAAACTGTTTTTT
>TRBV4-1|many|TRBJ1-6|TRBD1
CASSQEWDRGNSPLHF
TGCGCCAGCAGCCAAGAGTGGGACAGGGGGAATTCACCCCTCCACTTT
>TRBV7-2|many|TRBJ1-2|NA
CASSLTANYGYTF
TGTGCCAGCAGCCTGACAGCTAACTATGGCTACACCTTC
>TRBV20-1|many|TRBJ2-1|TRBD2
CSARPRGGNNEQFF
TGCAGTGCTAGGCCCCGGGGGGGTAACAATGAGCAGTTCTTC
>TRBV9|once|TRBJ2-5|NA
CASSTQGWGQTQYF
TGTGCCAGCAGCACCCAGGGTTGGGGACAGACCCAGTACTTC